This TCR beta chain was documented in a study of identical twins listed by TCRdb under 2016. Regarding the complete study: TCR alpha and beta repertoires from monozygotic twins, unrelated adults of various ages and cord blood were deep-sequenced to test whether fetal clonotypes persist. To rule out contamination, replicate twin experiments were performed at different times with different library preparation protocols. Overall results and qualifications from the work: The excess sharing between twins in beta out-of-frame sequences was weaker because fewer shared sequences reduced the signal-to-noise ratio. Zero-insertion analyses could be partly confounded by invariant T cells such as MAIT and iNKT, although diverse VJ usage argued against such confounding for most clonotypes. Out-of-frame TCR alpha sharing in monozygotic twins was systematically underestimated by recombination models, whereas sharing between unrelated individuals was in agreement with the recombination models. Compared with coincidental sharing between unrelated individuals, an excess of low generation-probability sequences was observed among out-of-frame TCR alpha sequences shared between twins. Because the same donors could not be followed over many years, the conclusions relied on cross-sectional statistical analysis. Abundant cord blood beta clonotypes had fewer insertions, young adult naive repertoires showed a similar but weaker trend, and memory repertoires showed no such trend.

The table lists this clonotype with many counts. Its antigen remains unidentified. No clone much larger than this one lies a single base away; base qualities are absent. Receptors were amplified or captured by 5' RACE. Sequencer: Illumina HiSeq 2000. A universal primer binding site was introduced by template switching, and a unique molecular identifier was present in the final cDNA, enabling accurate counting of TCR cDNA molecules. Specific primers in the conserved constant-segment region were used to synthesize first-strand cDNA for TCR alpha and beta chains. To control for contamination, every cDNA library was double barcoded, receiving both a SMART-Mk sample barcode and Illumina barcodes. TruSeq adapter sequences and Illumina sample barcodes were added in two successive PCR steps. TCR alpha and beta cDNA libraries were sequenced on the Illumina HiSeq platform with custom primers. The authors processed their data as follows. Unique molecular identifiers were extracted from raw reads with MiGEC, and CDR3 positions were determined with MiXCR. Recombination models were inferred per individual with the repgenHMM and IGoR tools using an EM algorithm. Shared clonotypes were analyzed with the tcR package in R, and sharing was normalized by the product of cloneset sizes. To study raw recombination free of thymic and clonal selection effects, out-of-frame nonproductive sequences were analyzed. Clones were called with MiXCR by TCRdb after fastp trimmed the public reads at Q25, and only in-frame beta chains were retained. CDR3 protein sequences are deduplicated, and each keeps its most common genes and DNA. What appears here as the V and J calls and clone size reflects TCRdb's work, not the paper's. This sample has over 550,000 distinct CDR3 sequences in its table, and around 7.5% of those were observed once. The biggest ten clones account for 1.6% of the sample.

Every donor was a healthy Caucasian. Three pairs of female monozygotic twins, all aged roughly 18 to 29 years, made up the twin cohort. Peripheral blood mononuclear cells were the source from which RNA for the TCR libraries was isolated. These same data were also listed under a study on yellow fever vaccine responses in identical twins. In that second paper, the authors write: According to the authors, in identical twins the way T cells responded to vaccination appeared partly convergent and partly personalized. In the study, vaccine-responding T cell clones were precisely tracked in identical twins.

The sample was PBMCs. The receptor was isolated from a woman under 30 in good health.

CDR3 reads: CASSLSGFNQPQHF. The DNA reads as follows: TGTGCCAGCAGCTTATCAGGCTTCAATCAGCCCCAGCATTTT. Recombination connected TRBV7-2 to TRBJ1-5, with no confidently assigned D gene. V gives up 2 bases and J gives up 3 bases, and the segment between their germline ends measures 8 bases. The CDR3 spans 14 residues, from the cysteine through the phenylalanine. CDR3 DNA only is kept here, 42 bases in frame from base 1. CDR1 and CDR2 (SGHTA, FQGNSA) derive from the germline V gene.